This T cell receptor beta chain was captured in a study of T cells in tumors after PD-1 blockade. The V gene's germline CDR1 is MDHEN and CDR2 SYDVKM. This CDR3 comprises 16 residues. The V gene end was trimmed by 4 bases and the J gene end by 2 bases; junction bases not matched to a gene: 10. Clones were read by immunoSEQ multiplex PCR, and TCRdb kept only the in-frame ones, dropping some. Counted here are fewer than 15,000 clones, around 80% occurring once; the ten biggest clones make up 20% to 25%. To note about this clone: As yet, its antigen is unknown.

Broader study findings: Blood contained about 40% of the tumor's TCR clonotypes.

The chain joins TRBV28 to TRBJ2-5; 7 bases line up with TRBD2. The receptor's source is a human donor with basal cell carcinoma. Source: PBMCs, taken after anti-PD-1 treatment. CDR3 amino acids: CASSSPRASGQETQYF. As DNA, the CDR3 is TGTGCCAGCAGTTCGCCGCGGGCTAGCGGTCAAGAGACCCAGTACTTC.